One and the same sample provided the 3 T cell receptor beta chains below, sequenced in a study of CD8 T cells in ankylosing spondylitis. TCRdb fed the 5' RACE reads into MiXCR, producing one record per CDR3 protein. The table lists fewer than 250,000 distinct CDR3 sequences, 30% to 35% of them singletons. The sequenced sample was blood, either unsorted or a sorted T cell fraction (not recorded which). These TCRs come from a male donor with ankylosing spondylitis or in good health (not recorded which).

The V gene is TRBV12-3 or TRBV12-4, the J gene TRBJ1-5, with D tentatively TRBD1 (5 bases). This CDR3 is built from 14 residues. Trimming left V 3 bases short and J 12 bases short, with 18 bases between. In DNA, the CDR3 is TGTGCCAGCAGTTTTGGCGGGACCGGTGTAGGCCAGCATTTT. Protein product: CASSFGGTGVGQHF.

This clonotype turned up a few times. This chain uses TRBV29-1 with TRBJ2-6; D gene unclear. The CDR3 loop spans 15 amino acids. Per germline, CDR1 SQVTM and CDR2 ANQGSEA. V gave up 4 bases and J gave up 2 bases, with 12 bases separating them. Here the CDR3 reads CSVGSGYPGANVLTF. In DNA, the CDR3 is TGCAGCGTTGGGTCAGGTTACCCTGGGGCCAACGTCCTGACTTTC.

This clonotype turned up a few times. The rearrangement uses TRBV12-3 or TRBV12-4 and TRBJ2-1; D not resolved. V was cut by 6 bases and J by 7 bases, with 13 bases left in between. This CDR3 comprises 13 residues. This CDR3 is CASRDQLLNEQFF. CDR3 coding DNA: TGTGCCAGCAGGGACCAGCTCCTGAATGAGCAGTTCTTC.